This T cell receptor beta chain was captured by sequencing in a study of control samples from healthy donors and cancer patients. Deletions cut 4 bases from V and 5 bases from J, with 8 bases between. CDR1 and CDR2 (germline): MNHNY, SVGAGI (reference sequence). The CDR3 is 12 amino acids. The table came from immunoSEQ multiplex PCR; TCRdb's copy has only in-frame clones and leaves some out. Among fewer than 500,000 clones, approximately 92% were seen once, and the ten largest hold approximately 6.3%. The sequence was collected from a man between 40 and 49 years old with head and neck cancer. The sequenced sample consisted of PBMCs. This chain links TRBV6-6 with TRBJ2-5; D remains unclear. As DNA, the CDR3 is TGTGCCAGCAGTTCCCTCGGGGAGACCCAGTACTTC. Protein sequence: CASSSLGETQYF.